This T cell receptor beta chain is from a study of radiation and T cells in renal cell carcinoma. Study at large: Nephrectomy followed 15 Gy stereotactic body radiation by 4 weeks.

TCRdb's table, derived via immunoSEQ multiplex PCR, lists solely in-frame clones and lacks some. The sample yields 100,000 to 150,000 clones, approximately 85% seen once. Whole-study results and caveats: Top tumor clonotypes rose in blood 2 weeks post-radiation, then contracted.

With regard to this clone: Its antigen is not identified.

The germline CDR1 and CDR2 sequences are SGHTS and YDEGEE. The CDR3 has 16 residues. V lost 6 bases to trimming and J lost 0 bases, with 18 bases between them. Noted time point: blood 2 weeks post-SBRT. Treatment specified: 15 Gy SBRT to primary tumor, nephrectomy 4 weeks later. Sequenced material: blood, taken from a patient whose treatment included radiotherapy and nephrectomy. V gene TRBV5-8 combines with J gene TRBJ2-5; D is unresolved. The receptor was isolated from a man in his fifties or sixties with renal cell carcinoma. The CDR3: CASTTLLGRDQETQYF. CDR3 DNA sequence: TGTGCCAGCACAACTCTATTGGGCCGGGACCAAGAGACCCAGTACTTC. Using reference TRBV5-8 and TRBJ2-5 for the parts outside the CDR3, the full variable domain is EAGVTQSPTHLIKTRGQQATLRCSPISGHTSVYWYQQALGLGLQFLLWYDEGEERNRGNFPPRFSGRQFPNYSSELNVNALELEDSALYLCASTTLLGRDQETQYFGPGTRLLVL.